The rows below give T cell receptor beta chains drawn from one sample of a study of blood T cell repertoires in COVID-19. Some clones are missing from TCRdb's copy, which holds only in-frame ones; the method was immunoSEQ multiplex PCR. The sample yields 70,000 to 95,000 clones, approximately 89% seen once. Sample: peripheral blood. Receptor source: a man in his forties or fifties with COVID-19, enrolled during active disease. Both conserved end residues are part of each CDR3. The order of the fields is clone size, D gene, V gene, J gene, CDR3 protein, CDR3 DNA. The D gene is left open where the match is weak. Where a row states a size, it is once, few, many or the class of an expanded clone; other rows omit it.

once,TRBD1,TRBV7-3,TRBJ2-1,CASSLNTLDREVRCSFNEQFF,TGTGCCAGCAGCTTAAATACTCTGGACAGGGAAGTTCGTTGTTCGTTCAATGAGCAGTTCTTC
-,-,TRBV7-9,TRBJ2-2,CASSPPGSNTGELFF,TGTGCCAGCAGCCCTCCAGGGTCGAACACCGGGGAGCTGTTTTTT
-,-,TRBV3-1/TRBV3-2,TRBJ1-2,CASSQEGAGNYGYTF,TGTGCCAGCAGCCAAGAAGGAGCCGGAAACTATGGCTACACCTTC
-,-,TRBV6-6,TRBJ2-2,CASSYSVSETELFF,TGTGCCAGCAGTTACTCGGTTAGCGAGACGGAGCTGTTTTTT
-,-,TRBV9,TRBJ1-6,CASSGQGGYNSPLHF,TGTGCCAGCAGCGGGCAGGGAGGATATAATTCACCCCTCCACTTT
-,TRBD2,TRBV9,TRBJ2-2,CASRQRESNTGELFF,TGTGCCAGCAGACAGCGGGAGAGTAACACCGGGGAGCTGTTTTTT
few,-,TRBV28,TRBJ2-4,CASSPPFRETKNIQYF,TGTGCCAGCAGCCCACCGTTCAGGGAAACCAAAAACATTCAGTACTTC
-,TRBD1,TRBV28,TRBJ2-7,CASRTGGLEQYF,TGTGCCAGCAGGACAGGGGGGTTGGAGCAGTACTTC
-,-,TRBV2,TRBJ1-1,CASRGDIEAFF,TGTGCCAGCAGGGGGGACATTGAAGCTTTCTTT
-,-,TRBV5-4,TRBJ2-7,CASSLDGTSSYEQYF,TGTGCCAGCAGCTTGGATGGGACTTCCTCCTACGAGCAGTACTTC
-,TRBD2,TRBV4-3,TRBJ2-1,CASSQDPGGSSYNEQFF,TGCGCCAGCAGCCAAGATCCCGGCGGGAGCTCCTACAATGAGCAGTTCTTC
-,-,TRBV28,TRBJ1-2,CASSSTGQMNYGYTF,TGTGCCAGCAGTTCCACGGGACAAATGAACTATGGCTACACCTTC
-,-,TRBV13,TRBJ2-3,CASSQGADTQYF,TGTGCCAGCAGCCAGGGCGCAGATACGCAGTATTTT
-,-,TRBV19,TRBJ2-7,CASSPGDSRRDEQYF,TGTGCCAGTAGTCCGGGGGATTCGCGGCGCGACGAGCAGTACTTC
-,TRBD1,TRBV5-5,TRBJ1-2,CASSLEVTGAYGYTF,TGTGCCAGCAGCTTGGAGGTAACAGGGGCCTATGGCTACACCTTC
-,-,TRBV21-1,TRBJ2-2,CASRPGLAGPGELFF,TGTGCCAGCCGACCGGGACTAGCGGGACCCGGGGAGCTGTTTTTT
-,-,TRBV18,TRBJ1-1,CASSPQGSGEAFF,TGTGCCAGCTCCCCACAGGGAAGCGGAGAAGCTTTCTTT
-,TRBD1,TRBV24-1,TRBJ1-5,CATSGTGYNQPQHF,TGTGCCACCAGTGGGACAGGGTACAATCAGCCCCAGCATTTT
-,TRBD1,TRBV5-4,TRBJ2-7,CASRDRGISYEQYF,TGTGCCAGCAGAGACAGGGGCATATCCTACGAGCAGTACTTC
-,-,TRBV2,TRBJ1-5,CASSDSGAGNQPQHF,TGTGCCAGCAGTGACTCAGGGGCCGGGAATCAGCCCCAGCATTTT
-,TRBD2,TRBV4-2,TRBJ2-7,CASSYSTSVLYEQYF,TGTGCCAGCAGCTATTCAACTAGCGTTCTTTACGAGCAGTACTTC
-,-,TRBV27,TRBJ1-5,CASSLRGGGNQPQHF,TGTGCCAGCAGTTTAAGGGGTGGGGGCAATCAGCCCCAGCATTTT
-,TRBD1,TRBV11-2,TRBJ2-7,CASSPTGQEFYEQYF,TGTGCCAGCAGCCCAACGGGACAGGAGTTCTACGAGCAGTACTTC
-,-,TRBV20-1,TRBJ1-1,CSASPAGKAFF,TGCAGTGCTAGCCCGGCCGGGAAAGCTTTCTTT
-,-,TRBV30,TRBJ1-6,CAWSERGSDSPLHF,TGTGCCTGGAGCGAGCGGGGGTCGGATTCACCCCTCCACTTT
-,-,TRBV10-3,TRBJ1-2,CAISESGQGNYGYTF,TGTGCCATCAGTGAGTCGGGGCAGGGGAACTATGGCTACACCTTC
-,-,TRBV27,TRBJ2-2,CATSPQGLARELFF,TGTGCCACTAGTCCCCAGGGGCTAGCCCGGGAGCTGTTTTTT
-,TRBD2,TRBV6-2/TRBV6-3,TRBJ2-1,CASSYVLAESRGSYNEQFF,TGTGCCAGCAGTTACGTCCTAGCGGAAAGCCGAGGCTCCTACAATGAGCAGTTCTTC
-,-,TRBV29-1,TRBJ2-2,CSVVRQGGNTGELFF,TGCAGCGTTGTCAGACAGGGAGGTAACACCGGGGAGCTGTTTTTT
-,-,TRBV7-2,TRBJ2-5,CASSEPGHYQETQYF,TGTGCCAGCAGCGAACCGGGACATTACCAAGAGACCCAGTACTTC
-,TRBD1,TRBV28,TRBJ1-1,CASSKGDREGEAFF,TGTGCCAGCAGTAAAGGGGACAGGGAAGGTGAAGCTTTCTTT
-,-,TRBV30,TRBJ2-1,CAWSVEDSGQFF,TGTGCCTGGAGTGTTGAGGATTCCGGGCAGTTCTTC
-,-,TRBV5-1,TRBJ1-1,CASSPWGSVNTEAFF,TGCGCCAGCAGCCCTTGGGGCAGTGTGAACACTGAAGCTTTCTTT